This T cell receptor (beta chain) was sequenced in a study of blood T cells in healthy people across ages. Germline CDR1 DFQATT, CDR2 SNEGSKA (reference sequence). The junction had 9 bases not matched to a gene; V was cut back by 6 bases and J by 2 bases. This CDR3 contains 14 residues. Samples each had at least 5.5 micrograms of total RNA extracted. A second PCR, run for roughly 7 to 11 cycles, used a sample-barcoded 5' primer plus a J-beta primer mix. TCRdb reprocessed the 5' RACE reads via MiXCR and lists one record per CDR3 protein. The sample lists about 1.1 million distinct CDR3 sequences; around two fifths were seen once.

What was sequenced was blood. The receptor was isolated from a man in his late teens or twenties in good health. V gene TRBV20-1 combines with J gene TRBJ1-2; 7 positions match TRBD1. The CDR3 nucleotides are TGCAGTGCCAACTACGACAGGGAGAACTATGGCTACACCTTC. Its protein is CSANYDRENYGYTF.